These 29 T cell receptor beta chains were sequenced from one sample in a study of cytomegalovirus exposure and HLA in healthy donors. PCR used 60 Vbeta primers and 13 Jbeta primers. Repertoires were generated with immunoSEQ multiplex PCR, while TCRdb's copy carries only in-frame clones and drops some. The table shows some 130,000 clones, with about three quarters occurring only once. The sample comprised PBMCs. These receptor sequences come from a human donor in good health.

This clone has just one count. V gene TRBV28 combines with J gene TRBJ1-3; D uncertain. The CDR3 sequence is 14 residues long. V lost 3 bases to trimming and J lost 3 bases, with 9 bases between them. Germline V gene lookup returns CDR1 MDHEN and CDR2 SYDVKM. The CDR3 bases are TGTGCCAGCAGTTTTCCGGGGAGTGGAAACACCATATATTTT. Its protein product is CASSFPGSGNTIYF.

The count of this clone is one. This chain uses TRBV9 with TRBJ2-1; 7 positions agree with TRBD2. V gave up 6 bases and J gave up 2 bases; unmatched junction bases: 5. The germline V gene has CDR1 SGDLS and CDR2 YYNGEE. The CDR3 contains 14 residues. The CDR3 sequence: CASTSGVTYNEQFF. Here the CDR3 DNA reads TGTGCCAGCACGAGCGGGGTGACCTACAATGAGCAGTTCTTC.

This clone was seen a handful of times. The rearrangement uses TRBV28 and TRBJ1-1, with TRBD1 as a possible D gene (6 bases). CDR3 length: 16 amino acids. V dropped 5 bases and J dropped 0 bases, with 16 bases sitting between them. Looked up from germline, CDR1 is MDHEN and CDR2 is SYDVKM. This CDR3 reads CASSPHLDRLNTEAFF. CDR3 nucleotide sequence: TGTGCCAGCAGTCCACACCTTGACAGGTTGAACACTGAAGCTTTCTTT.

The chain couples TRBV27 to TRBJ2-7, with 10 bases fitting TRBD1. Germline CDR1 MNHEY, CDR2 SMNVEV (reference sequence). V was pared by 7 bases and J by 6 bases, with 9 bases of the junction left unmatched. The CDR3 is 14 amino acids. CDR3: CASTLGGQGPEQYF. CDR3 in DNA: TGTGCCAGCACCCTGGGGGGACAGGGGCCCGAGCAGTACTTC.

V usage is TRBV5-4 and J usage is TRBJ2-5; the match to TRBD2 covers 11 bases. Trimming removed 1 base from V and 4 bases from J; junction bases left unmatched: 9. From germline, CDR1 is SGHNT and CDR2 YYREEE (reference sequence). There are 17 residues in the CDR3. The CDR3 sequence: CASSLRVAGGPGETQYF. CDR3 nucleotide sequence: TGTGCCAGCAGCTTGAGGGTAGCGGGGGGGCCGGGAGAGACCCAGTACTTC. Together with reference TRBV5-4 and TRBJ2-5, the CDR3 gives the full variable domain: ETGVTQSPTHLIKTRGQQVTLRCSSQSGHNTVSWYQQALGQGPQFIFQYYREEENGRGNFPPRFSGLQFPNYSSELNVNALELDDSALYLCASSLRVAGGPGETQYFGPGTRLLVL.

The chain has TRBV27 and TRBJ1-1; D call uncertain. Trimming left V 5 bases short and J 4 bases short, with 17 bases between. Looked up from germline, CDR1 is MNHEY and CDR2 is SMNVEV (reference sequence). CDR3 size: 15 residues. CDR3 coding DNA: TGTGCCAGCAGTAAAAACGGGTCCCCTGGCACTGAAGCTTTCTTT. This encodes CASSKNGSPGTEAFF.

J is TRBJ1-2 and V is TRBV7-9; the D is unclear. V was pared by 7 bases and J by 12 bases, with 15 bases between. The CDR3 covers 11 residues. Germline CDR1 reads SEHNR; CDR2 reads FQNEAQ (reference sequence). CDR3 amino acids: CASTQVYVDTF. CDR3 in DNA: TGTGCCAGCACTCAGGTCTATGTAGACACCTTC.

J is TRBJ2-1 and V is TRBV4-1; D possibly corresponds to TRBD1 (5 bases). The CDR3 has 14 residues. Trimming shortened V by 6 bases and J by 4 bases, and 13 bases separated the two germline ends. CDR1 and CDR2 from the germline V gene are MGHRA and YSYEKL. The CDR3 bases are TGCGCCAGCAGTCGCCCGGACACTTACAATGAGCAGTTCTTC. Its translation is CASSRPDTYNEQFF.

This CDR3 reads CASSYSWEGYNGYTF. The CDR3 coding sequence is TGTGCCAGCAGTTACTCTTGGGAGGGTTACAATGGCTACACCTTC. The rearrangement uses TRBV6-5 and TRBJ1-2; D is uncertain. From germline, CDR1 is MNHEY and CDR2 SVGAGI. The CDR3 contains 15 residues. V was trimmed by 0 bases and J by 6 bases, leaving 14 bases between them.

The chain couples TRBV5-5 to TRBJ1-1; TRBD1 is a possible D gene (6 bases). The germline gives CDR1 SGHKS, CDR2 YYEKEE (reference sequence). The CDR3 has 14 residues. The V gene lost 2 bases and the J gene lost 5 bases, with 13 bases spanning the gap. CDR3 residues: CASSFADQGTEAFF. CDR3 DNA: TGTGCCAGCAGCTTTGCCGACCAGGGGACTGAAGCTTTCTTT.

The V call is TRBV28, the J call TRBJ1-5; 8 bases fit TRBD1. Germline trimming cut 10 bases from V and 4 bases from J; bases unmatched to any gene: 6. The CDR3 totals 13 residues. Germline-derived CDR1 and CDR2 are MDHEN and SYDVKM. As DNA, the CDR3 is TGTGCCACCAGGACAGGGTGGAATCAGCCCCAGCATTTT. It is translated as CATRTGWNQPQHF.

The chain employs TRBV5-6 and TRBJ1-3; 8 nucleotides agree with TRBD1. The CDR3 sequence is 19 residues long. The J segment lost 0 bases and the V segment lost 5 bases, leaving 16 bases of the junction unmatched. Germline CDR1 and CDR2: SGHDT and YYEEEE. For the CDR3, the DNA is TGTGCCAGCAGTACCCCCCGGACAGGGTTTCAAAGCTCTGGAAACACCATATATTTT. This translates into CASSTPRTGFQSSGNTIYF.

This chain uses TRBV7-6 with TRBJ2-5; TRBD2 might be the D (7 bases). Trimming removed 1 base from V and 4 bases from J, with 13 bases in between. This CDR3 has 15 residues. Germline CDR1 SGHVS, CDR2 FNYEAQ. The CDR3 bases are TGTGCCAGCAGCTTAGTAGGGGGGGTGGGAGAGACCCAGTACTTC. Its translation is CASSLVGGVGETQYF.

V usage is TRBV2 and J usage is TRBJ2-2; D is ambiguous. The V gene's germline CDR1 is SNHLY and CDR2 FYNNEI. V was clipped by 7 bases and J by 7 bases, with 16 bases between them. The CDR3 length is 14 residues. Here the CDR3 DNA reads TGTGCCAGCAACCGAGAGGATAATAACGGGGAGCTGTTTTTT. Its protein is CASNREDNNGELFF.

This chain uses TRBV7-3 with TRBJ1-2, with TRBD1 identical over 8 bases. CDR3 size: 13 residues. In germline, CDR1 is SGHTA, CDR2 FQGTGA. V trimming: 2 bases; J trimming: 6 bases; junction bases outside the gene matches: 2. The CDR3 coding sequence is TGTGCCAGCAGCTTATCAGGGGGCGATGGCTACACCTTC. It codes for CASSLSGGDGYTF.

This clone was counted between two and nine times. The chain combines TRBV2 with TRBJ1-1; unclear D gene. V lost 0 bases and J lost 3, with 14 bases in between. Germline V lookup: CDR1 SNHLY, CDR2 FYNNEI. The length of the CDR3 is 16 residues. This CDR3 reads CASSEALAVSDTEAFF. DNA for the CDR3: TGTGCCAGCAGTGAAGCCCTGGCGGTTTCCGACACTGAAGCTTTCTTT.

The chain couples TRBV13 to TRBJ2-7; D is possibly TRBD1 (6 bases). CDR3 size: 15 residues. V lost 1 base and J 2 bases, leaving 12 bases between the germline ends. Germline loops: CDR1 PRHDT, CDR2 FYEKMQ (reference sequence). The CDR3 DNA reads TGTGCCAGCAGCTTAGCCGGGACACCTACCTACGAGCAGTACTTC. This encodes CASSLAGTPTYEQYF. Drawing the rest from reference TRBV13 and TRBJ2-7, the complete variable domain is AAGVIQSPRHLIKEKRETATLKCYPIPRHDTVYWYQQGPGQDPQFLISFYEKMQSDKGSIPDRFSAQQFSDYHSELNMSSLELGDSALYFCASSLAGTPTYEQYFGPGTRLTVT.

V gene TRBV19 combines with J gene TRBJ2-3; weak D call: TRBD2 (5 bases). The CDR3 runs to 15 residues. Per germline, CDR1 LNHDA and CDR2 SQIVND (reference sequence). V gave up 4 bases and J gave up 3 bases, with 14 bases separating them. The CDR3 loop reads CASSTLHGGTDTQYF. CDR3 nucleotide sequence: TGTGCCAGTAGTACCCTACACGGAGGAACAGATACGCAGTATTTT.

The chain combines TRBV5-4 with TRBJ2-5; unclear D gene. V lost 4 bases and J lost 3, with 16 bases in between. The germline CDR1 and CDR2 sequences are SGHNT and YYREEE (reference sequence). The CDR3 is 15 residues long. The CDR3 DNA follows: TGTGCCAGCAGCCCCGAAGCCATAGCAGAAGAGACCCAGTACTTC. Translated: CASSPEAIAEETQYF.

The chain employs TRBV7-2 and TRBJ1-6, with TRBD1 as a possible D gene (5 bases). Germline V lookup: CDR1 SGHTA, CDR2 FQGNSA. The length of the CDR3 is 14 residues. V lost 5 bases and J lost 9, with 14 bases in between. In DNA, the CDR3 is TGTGCCAGCAGCAGACAGACCGGGGGTTCACCCCTCCACTTT. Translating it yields CASSRQTGGSPLHF.

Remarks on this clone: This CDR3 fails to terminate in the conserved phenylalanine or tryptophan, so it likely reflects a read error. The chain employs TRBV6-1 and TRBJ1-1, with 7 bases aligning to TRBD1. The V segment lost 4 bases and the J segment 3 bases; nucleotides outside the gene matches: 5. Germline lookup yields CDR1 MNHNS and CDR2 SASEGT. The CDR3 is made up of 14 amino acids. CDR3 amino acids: CASSVGTAYTEAFL. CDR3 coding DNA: TGTGCCAGCAGTGTGGGGACAGCGTACACTGAAGCTTTCCTT.

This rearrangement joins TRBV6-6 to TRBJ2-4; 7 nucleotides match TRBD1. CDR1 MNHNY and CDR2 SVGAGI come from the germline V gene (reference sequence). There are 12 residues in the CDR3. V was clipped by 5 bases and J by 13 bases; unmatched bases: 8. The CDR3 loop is CASSLRGSPQYF. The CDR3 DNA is TGTGCCAGCAGTCTCAGGGGGTCTCCGCAGTACTTC.

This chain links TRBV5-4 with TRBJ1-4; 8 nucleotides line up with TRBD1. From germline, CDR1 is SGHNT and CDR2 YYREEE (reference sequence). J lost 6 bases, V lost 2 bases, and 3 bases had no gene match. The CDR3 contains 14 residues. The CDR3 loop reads CASSLDRGDEKLFF. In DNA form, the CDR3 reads TGTGCCAGCAGCTTAGACAGGGGAGATGAAAAACTGTTTTTT. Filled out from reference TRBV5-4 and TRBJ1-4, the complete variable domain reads ETGVTQSPTHLIKTRGQQVTLRCSSQSGHNTVSWYQQALGQGPQFIFQYYREEENGRGNFPPRFSGLQFPNYSSELNVNALELDDSALYLCASSLDRGDEKLFFGSGTQLSVL.

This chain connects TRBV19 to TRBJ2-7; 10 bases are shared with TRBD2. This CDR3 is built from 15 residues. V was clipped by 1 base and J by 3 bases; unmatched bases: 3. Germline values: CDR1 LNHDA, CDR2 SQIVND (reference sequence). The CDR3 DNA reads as TGTGCCAGTAGTATAGCACTAGCGGGACTCTACGAGCAGTACTTC. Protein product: CASSIALAGLYEQYF.

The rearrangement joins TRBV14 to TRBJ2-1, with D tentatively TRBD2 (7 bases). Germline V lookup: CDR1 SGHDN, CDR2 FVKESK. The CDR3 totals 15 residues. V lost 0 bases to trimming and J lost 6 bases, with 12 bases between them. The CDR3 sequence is CASSQDRGAFNEQFF. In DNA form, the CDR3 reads TGTGCCAGCAGCCAAGATCGGGGGGCTTTCAATGAGCAGTTCTTC.

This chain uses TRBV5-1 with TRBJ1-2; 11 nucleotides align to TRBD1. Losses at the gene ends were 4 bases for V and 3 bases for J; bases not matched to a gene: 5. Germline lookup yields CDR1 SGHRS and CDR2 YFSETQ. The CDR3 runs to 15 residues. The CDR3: CASSPGQGVDYGYTF. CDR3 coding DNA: TGCGCCAGCAGCCCGGGACAGGGGGTAGACTATGGCTACACCTTC.

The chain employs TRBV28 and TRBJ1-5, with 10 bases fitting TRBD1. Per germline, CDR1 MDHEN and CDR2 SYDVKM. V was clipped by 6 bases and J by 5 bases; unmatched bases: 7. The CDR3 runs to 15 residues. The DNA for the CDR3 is TGTGCCAGCAGCCCCGGGACAGGGGTCTATCAGCCCCAGCATTTT. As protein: CASSPGTGVYQPQHF.

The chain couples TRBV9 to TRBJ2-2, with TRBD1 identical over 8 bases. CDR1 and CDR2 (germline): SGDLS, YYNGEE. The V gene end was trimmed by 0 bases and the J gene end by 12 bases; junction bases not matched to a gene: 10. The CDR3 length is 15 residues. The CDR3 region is CASSVATGVLEKLFF. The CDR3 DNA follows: TGTGCCAGCAGCGTAGCGACAGGGGTCCTAGAGAAGCTGTTTTTT.

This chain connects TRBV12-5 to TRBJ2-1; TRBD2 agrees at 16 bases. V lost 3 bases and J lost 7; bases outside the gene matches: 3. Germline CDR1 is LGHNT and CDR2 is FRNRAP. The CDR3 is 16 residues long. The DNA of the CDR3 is TGTGCTAGTGGTTTCGGGACTAGCGGGGGGGGGAATGAGCAGTTCTTC. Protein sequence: CASGFGTSGGGNEQFF.